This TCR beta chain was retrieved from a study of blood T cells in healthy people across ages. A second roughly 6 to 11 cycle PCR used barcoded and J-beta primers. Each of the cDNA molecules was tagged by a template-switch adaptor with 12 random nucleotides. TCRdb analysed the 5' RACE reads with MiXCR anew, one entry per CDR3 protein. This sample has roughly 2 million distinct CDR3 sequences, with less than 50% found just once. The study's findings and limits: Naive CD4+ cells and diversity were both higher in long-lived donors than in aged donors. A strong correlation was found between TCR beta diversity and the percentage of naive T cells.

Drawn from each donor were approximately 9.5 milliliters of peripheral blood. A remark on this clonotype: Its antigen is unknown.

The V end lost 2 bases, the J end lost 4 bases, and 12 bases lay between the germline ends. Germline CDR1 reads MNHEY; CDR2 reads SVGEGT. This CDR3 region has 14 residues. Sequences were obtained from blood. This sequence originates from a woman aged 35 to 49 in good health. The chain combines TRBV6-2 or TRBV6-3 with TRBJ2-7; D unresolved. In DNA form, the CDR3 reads TGTGCCAGCAGTTACCCCCGACACATTTACGAGCAGTACTTC. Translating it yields CASSYPRHIYEQYF.